Here is one T cell receptor (beta chain) with its context. The source of the sample is a study of blood T cell repertoires in COVID-19. Study summary: Material from acute and convalescent COVID-19 was sourced from the United States, Italy and Spain. In each case, the material was cDNA or gDNA derived from T cells, B-cell-depleted T cells, or PBMCs.

Authors' processing steps: The authors estimated nucleated cell counts from reference gene primer amplification. Libraries were prepared by immunoSEQ multiplex PCR; TCRdb keeps only in-frame clonotypes and omits some of them. V, J and clone size reflect that table, while D and trimming were determined from the DNA. The data show some 38,000 clones, with 90% seen just once and 25% to 30% held by the top ten. CDR3 length equals 15 residues. Germline trimming cut 2 bases from V and 3 bases from J; bases unmatched to any gene: 6. CDR1 is LGHNA, CDR2 YSLEER, per germline. The chain is built from TRBV4-3 and TRBJ2-7; 8 bases are shared with TRBD2. The source is a man in his sixties with active or convalescent COVID-19. The source material was peripheral blood. CDR3 nucleotide sequence: TGCGCCAGCAGCCAACGGTTGAGCGGGAGCTACGAGCAGTACTTC. This encodes CASSQRLSGSYEQYF.